This paragraph covers one T cell receptor beta chain sequence. The antigen remains undetermined. The data stem from a study of identical twins. Overall study findings and caveats: Out-of-frame beta sequences exhibited a weaker degree of excess twin sharing. The models systematically underestimated how much out-of-frame TCR alpha was shared in monozygotic twins. Alpha sequences that were out-of-frame and twin-shared showed an excess of low generation probability. Cord blood beta clonotypes that were abundant carried fewer insertions, and memory repertoires showed no such trend.

TCRdb fed the 5' RACE reads into MiXCR, producing one record per CDR3 protein. Counted here are around 300,000 distinct CDR3 sequences, roughly 8.6% occurring once; the ten biggest clones make up roughly 2.1%. The germline V gene has CDR1 LNHDA and CDR2 SQIVND (reference sequence). With V trimmed by 3 bases and J by 6 bases, 10 bases remained unmatched. The CDR3 totals 16 residues. This sample also appeared in a second study, on yellow fever vaccine responses in identical twins.

This sequence joins TRBV19 and TRBJ2-1; the match to TRBD1 covers 8 bases. Material for sequencing was memory (CD45RO+) T cells sorted from blood. The clonotype was recovered from a woman under 30 in good health. The CDR3 loop is CASSILMDRATNEQFF. The CDR3 DNA reads TGTGCCAGTAGTATCTTGATGGACAGGGCCACCAATGAGCAGTTCTTC.